This T cell receptor beta chain was documented in a study of response to subunit inactivated influenza vaccine. This clonotype was counted a few times. TCRdb itself ran the RT-PCR reads through MiXCR, one entry per CDR3 protein. The data show about 500,000 distinct CDR3 sequences, about 17% seen once. The CDR3 covers 14 residues. The germline V and J ends were trimmed by 0 bases and 8 bases, with 13 bases remaining between them. The V gene's germline CDR1 is LGHNA and CDR2 YNFKEQ. The sequence came from a man in his fifties or sixties who received an inactivated influenza vaccine. Source: CD4+ T cells sorted from PBMCs, taken about 24 months after vaccination. The V gene is TRBV4-2, the J gene TRBJ1-2; possible D gene TRBD1, 5 bases. CDR3 protein: CASSQDGGVEGYTF. The CDR3 nucleotides read TGTGCCAGCAGCCAAGATGGGGGAGTGGAAGGCTACACCTTC.